The T cell receptor beta chain described here comes from a study of shared clonotypes between healthy human individuals. In the study overall: Donor ages ranged 18 to 49 years: a couple of women, three men.

Sequencing of unsorted PBMC DNA was carried out using ten immunoSEQ deep assay plates. Measured with immunoSEQ multiplex PCR; TCRdb has only the in-frame clones, and not every one. There are approximately 500,000 clones in the sample; about 85% occur only once, and about 13% lies in the top ten. Germline loops: CDR1 MDHEN, CDR2 SYDVKM. The CDR3 covers 21 residues. Trimming took 3 bases from V and 0 from J; bases not matched to a gene: 18. Sequencing was done on a sample of PBMCs. The clonotype comes from a woman aged 40 to 55 in good health. Some clones in this sample may be carry-over from other donors' samples. This chain uses TRBV28 with TRBJ1-5; 9 positions agree with TRBD1. CDR3 sequence (DNA): TGTGCCAGCAGTTTCACTAACTTTGGGACAGGGAGTCGGGGTAGCAATCAGCCCCAGCATTTT. Translation: CASSFTNFGTGSRGSNQPQHF.